These 32 T cell receptor beta chains originate from one sample sequenced in a study of molecular identifiers for immune sequencing clone quantification. TCRdb re-analysed the PCR reads in MiXCR, keeping a single row per CDR3 protein. Of hundreds of thousands of distinct CDR3 sequences in the sample, over 25% are singletons; the top ten hold around 0.78%. The sequencing input was naive CD8+ T cells from blood, with Jurkat cell RNA spiked in. This sample's subset: FACS-sorted CD8+CD4-CCR7+CD45RA+ naive T cells. The receptors originated from a human donor in good health. Some libraries in this study had Jurkat cell RNA spiked in.

Comments on this clonotype: A much larger clone sits a single nucleotide away, making a read error possible. CDR3 in amino acids: CACSPAWGTGAQYF. The CDR3 DNA follows: TGTGCCTGCAGCCCAGCATGGGGGACCGGGGCCCAGTACTTC. The chain combines TRBV9 with TRBJ2-5; TRBD1 or TRBD2 may be the D gene (5 bases each). The CDR3 is made up of 14 amino acids. Per the germline V gene, CDR1 is SGDLS and CDR2 is YYNGEE. Drawing the rest from reference TRBV9 and TRBJ2-5, the complete variable domain is DSGVTQTPKHLITATGQRVTLRCSPRSGDLSVYWYQQSLDQGLQFLIQYYNGEERAKGNILERFSAQQFPDLHSELNLSSLELGDSALYFCACSPAWGTGAQYFGPGTRLLVL.

This clonotype was counted at least ten times. The V gene is TRBV20-1, the J gene TRBJ2-1, with D unclear. The V gene's germline CDR1 is DFQATT and CDR2 SNEGSKA (reference sequence). V lost 2 bases and J lost 0, with 11 bases in between. The CDR3 totals 15 residues. CDR3 in amino acids: CSARQTGSSYNEQFF. Here the CDR3 DNA reads TGCAGTGCTAGACAGACTGGAAGCTCCTACAATGAGCAGTTCTTC.

CDR3 sequence (DNA): TGTGCCACCAGTGATGGGGCCCGGCTGTACTTC. It is translated as CATSDGARLYF. The chain links TRBV24-1 to TRBJ2-7; possibly TRBD1 for D (5 bases). The germline V gene has CDR1 KGHDR and CDR2 SFDVKD. V lost 3 bases and J 12 bases, leaving 11 bases between the germline ends. This CDR3 is built from 11 residues.

V is TRBV29-1 and J is TRBJ2-7; TRBD2 aligns across 9 bases. Per the germline V gene, CDR1 is SQVTM and CDR2 is ANQGSEA. The CDR3 contains 13 residues. The J segment lost 4 bases and the V segment lost 3 bases, leaving 4 bases of the junction unmatched. CDR3: CSVDPAGGYEQYF. CDR3 bases: TGCAGCGTTGATCCAGCGGGGGGTTACGAGCAGTACTTC.

This clonotype was picked up a small number of times. A single base separates this from a much larger clone, so it may be a read error. This chain connects TRBV29-1 to TRBJ2-3, with D unclear. The germline V gene encodes CDR1 SQVTM and CDR2 ANQGSEA. The length of the CDR3 is 16 residues. CDR3 bases: TGCAGCGTTGAAGTACCCCCAGGAACAAGCACAGATACGCGGTATTTT. Its protein is CSVEVPPGTSTDTRYF.

V gene TRBV5-6 combines with J gene TRBJ2-7; D assignment may be TRBD1 or TRBD2 (5 bases each). CDR1 and CDR2 from the germline V gene are SGHDT and YYEEEE. CDR3 length: 14 amino acids. V lost 2 bases, J lost 3 bases, and 12 bases lay in between. CDR3 DNA: TGTGCCAGCAGCTTTTCAGGGACCCTCTACGAGCAGTACTTC. Protein sequence: CASSFSGTLYEQYF.

In this sample, this clonotype turned up once. The chain recombines TRBV19 with TRBJ1-6; D remains ambiguous. Trimming left V 0 bases short and J 6 bases short, with 9 bases between. Germline V CDR1 and CDR2: LNHDA, SQIVND (reference sequence). The CDR3 extends over 15 amino acids. The CDR3 loop reads CASSIDRAVNSPLHF. The CDR3 DNA sequence: TGTGCCAGTAGTATAGACCGGGCTGTTAATTCACCCCTCCACTTT.

With respect to this clonotype: A much larger clonotype is one base distant, so this may be a read error. The chain joins TRBV6-2 or TRBV6-3 to TRBJ1-5, with D maybe TRBD1 (5 bases). CDR1 and CDR2 (germline): MNHEY, SVGEGT. The CDR3 extends over 16 amino acids. Deletions cut 4 bases from V and 1 base from J, with 14 bases between. In DNA form, the CDR3 reads TGTGCCAGCAGTTGGCCATCCGGGGGAAGCAATCAGCCCCAGCATTTT. Translating it yields CASSWPSGGSNQPQHF.

This clonotype was seen more than once but under ten times. This sequence joins TRBV7-6 and TRBJ2-7, with 8 bases aligning to TRBD1. With V trimmed by 3 bases and J by 2 bases, 6 bases remained unmatched. Germline CDR1 reads SGHVS; CDR2 reads FNYEAQ. This CDR3 is built from 15 residues. The CDR3 is CASSFAADRAYEQYF. In DNA, the CDR3 is TGTGCCAGCAGCTTTGCGGCGGACAGGGCCTACGAGCAGTACTTC.

The chain links TRBV11-2 to TRBJ2-3; 9 bases are a match to TRBD2. The V gene end was trimmed by 3 bases and the J gene end by 4 bases; junction bases not matched to a gene: 5. CDR1 and CDR2 from the germline V gene are SGHAT and FQNNGV. The CDR3 totals 15 residues. The chain's CDR3 is CASSFGLARADTQYF. The CDR3 DNA follows: TGTGCCAGCAGCTTCGGACTAGCGAGGGCAGATACGCAGTATTTT.

In its sample, this clonotype was seen many times. CDR3 loop: CASSYTDQRTRGEQYF. DNA of the CDR3: TGTGCCAGCAGTTACACTGATCAAAGGACTCGGGGAGAGCAGTACTTC. The chain carries TRBV6-5 and TRBJ2-7, with a tentative D call TRBD2 (5 bases). Germline values: CDR1 MNHEY, CDR2 SVGAGI. This CDR3 has 16 residues. Trimming left V 2 bases short and J 7 bases short, with 21 bases between.

This clonotype came up many times. The chain is built from TRBV29-1 and TRBJ2-7; D is possibly TRBD2 (5 bases). With 7 bases removed from V and 2 bases from J, the gap between germline ends came to 12 bases. This CDR3 contains 12 residues. Germline V gene lookup returns CDR1 SQVTM and CDR2 ANQGSEA. The CDR3 is CSAGSTAYEQYF. The CDR3 nucleotides read TGCAGCGCGGGGAGTACGGCCTACGAGCAGTACTTC.

To note about this clonotype: A junction boundary mismatches the germline segment, possibly from a read error. The chain is built from TRBV10-3 and TRBJ2-7; possibly TRBD1 or TRBD2 for D (5 bases each). The CDR3 spans 14 residues. Germline CDR1 reads ENHRY; CDR2 reads SYGVKD. CDR3 sequence (DNA): TGTGCCATCAGTCACCGGGACGGACCCTACGAGCGGTACTTC. This translates into CAISHRDGPYERYF.

This clonotype was observed at least ten times. This chain joins TRBV6-1 and TRBJ1-4; D is ambiguous. V shed 9 bases and J shed 0 bases, with 8 bases lying between them. CDR1 is MNHNS, CDR2 SASEGT, per germline. This CDR3 is 13 amino acids long. CDR3 nucleotides: TGTGCCAGTTCATGGACAACTAATGAAAAACTGTTTTTT. Residues: CASSWTTNEKLFF.

The CDR3 loop reads CASSFSGKGEQFF. As DNA, the CDR3 is TGTGCCAGCAGCTTTAGCGGGAAGGGTGAGCAGTTCTTC. The rearrangement links TRBV7-9 to TRBJ2-1, with TRBD2 identical over 8 bases. The CDR3 runs 13 residues. Per germline, CDR1 SEHNR and CDR2 FQNEAQ (reference sequence). The V gene end was trimmed by 3 bases and the J gene end by 9 bases; junction bases not matched to a gene: 4. The variable domain in full, completed from reference TRBV7-9 and TRBJ2-1, reads DTGVSQNPRHKITKRGQNVTFRCDPISEHNRLYWYRQTLGQGPEFLTYFQNEAQLEKSRLLSDRFSAERPKGSFSTLEIQRTEQGDSAMYLCASSFSGKGEQFFGPGTRLTVL.

This chain uses TRBV6-2 or TRBV6-3 with TRBJ1-1; D is ambiguous. With 0 bases removed from V and 2 bases from J, the gap between germline ends came to 7 bases. Germline V gene data show CDR1 as MNHEY and CDR2 as SVGEGT. This CDR3 comprises 14 residues. The CDR3 DNA follows: TGTGCCAGCAGTTACTCGGCCGATAACACTGAAGCTTTCTTT. The encoded protein is CASSYSADNTEAFF.

A note on this clonotype: This may be a read error: a much more frequent sequence differs by one nucleotide. The chain joins TRBV7-9 to TRBJ2-7; 7 bases map to TRBD2. Germline CDR1 SEHNR, CDR2 FQNEAQ (reference sequence). The CDR3 has 15 residues. V was pared by 6 bases and J by 4 bases, with 12 bases of the junction left unmatched. The CDR3 region has the DNA TGTGCCAGCAGTATTACTAGCGACTCGCAGTACGAGCAGTACTTC. Protein product: CASSITSDSQYEQYF.

The rearrangement uses TRBV30 and TRBJ1-6; no reliable D call. Germline V gene sequence: CDR1 GTSNPN, CDR2 SVGIG (reference sequence). Trimming took off 0 bases at V and 8 bases at J, with 14 bases between the two ends. The length of the CDR3 is 15 residues. The CDR3 DNA reads as TGTGCCTGGAGTGTAGAGGGCCCTCTGGATTCACCCCTCCACTTT. This codes for CAWSVEGPLDSPLHF.

The J gene is TRBJ1-1, the V gene TRBV9, with D possibly TRBD1 on 5 matching bases. Trimming cost V 3 bases and J 3 bases, with 21 bases left between them. The germline gives CDR1 SGDLS, CDR2 YYNGEE. This CDR3 region has 17 residues. CDR3 nucleotides: TGTGCCAGCAGCGAAATTGGGACCTCCCAACGGTACACTGAAGCTTTCTTT. As protein: CASSEIGTSQRYTEAFF.

The CDR3 DNA is TGTGCCACCAGTGATTCCCTGGTGGGGGGCAATGAGCAGTTCTTC. Amino acids: CATSDSLVGGNEQFF. The V gene is TRBV24-1, the J gene TRBJ2-1; a possible D gene is TRBD2 (6 bases). Germline CDR1 is KGHDR and CDR2 is SFDVKD. This CDR3 has 15 residues. V lost 2 bases, J lost 6 bases, and 13 bases lay in between.

Of note for this clonotype: A much larger clonotype is one base distant, so this may be a read error. The chain carries TRBV7-2 and TRBJ2-5; the match to TRBD2 covers 8 bases. J lost 2 bases, V lost 4 bases, and 12 bases had no gene match. This CDR3 is built from 17 residues. The germline V gene encodes CDR1 SGHTA and CDR2 FQGNSA. This CDR3 is CASSCEVIAGPQETQYF. Written as DNA, the CDR3 is TGTGCCAGCAGCTGCGAGGTGATAGCGGGGCCTCAAGAGACCCAGTACTTC.

This clonotype was seen many times. This chain uses TRBV4-2 with TRBJ2-2; 7 bases map to TRBD2. The V segment lost 4 bases and the J segment 4 bases; nucleotides outside the gene matches: 6. Per germline, CDR1 LGHNA and CDR2 YNFKEQ. The CDR3 sequence is 15 residues long. CDR3 sequence reads: CASSPKGGSTGELFF. In DNA form, the CDR3 reads TGTGCCAGCAGCCCTAAGGGAGGGTCCACCGGGGAGCTGTTTTTT.

The table lists this clonotype with a few counts. The chain carries TRBV24-1 and TRBJ2-3, with a weak D call TRBD1 (7 bases). The germline V gene encodes CDR1 KGHDR and CDR2 SFDVKD. V shed 11 bases and J shed 2 bases, with 22 bases lying between them. CDR3 length equals 16 residues. CDR3 sequence reads: CASASSRGRHTDTQYF. The CDR3 bases are TGTGCCAGCGCGTCATCCAGGGGGAGGCACACAGATACGCAGTATTTT.

This clonotype showed up just a few times. The junction and the germline gene differ at one end; a read error may be behind it. This rearrangement joins TRBV4-1 to TRBJ2-3; TRBD1 matches 10 bases. Germline loops: CDR1 MGHRA, CDR2 YSYEKL. This CDR3 is 14 amino acids long. The CDR3 here is CARSRGQGGDTQYF. CDR3 DNA sequence: TGCGCCCGCAGCCGAGGACAGGGGGGAGATACGCAGTATTTT.

This clonotype was found many times. This rearrangement joins TRBV20-1 to TRBJ2-3; 11 nucleotides align to TRBD2. V shed 6 bases, J shed 2 bases, and the junction held 7 bases outside the gene matches. The CDR3 is 15 residues long. CDR1 and CDR2 from the germline V gene are DFQATT and SNEGSKA (reference sequence). The CDR3 reads CSAEILAGATDTQYF. CDR3 nucleotide sequence: TGCAGTGCCGAGATACTAGCGGGAGCCACAGATACGCAGTATTTT.

This clonotype was counted only a few times. The V gene is TRBV2, the J gene TRBJ1-2; D is undetermined. The CDR3 sequence is 16 residues long. Per the germline V gene, CDR1 is SNHLY and CDR2 is FYNNEI. The ends were cut back, 2 bases at V and 2 bases at J, with 15 bases in the middle. The CDR3 DNA sequence: TGTGCCAGCAGTGAAAGCACGGAGGTTCGGAACTATGGCTACACCTTC. This translates into CASSESTEVRNYGYTF. The full variable domain, with the rest looked up from reference TRBV2 and TRBJ1-2, is EPEVTQTPSHQVTQMGQEVILRCVPISNHLYFYWYRQILGQKVEFLVSFYNNEISEKSEIFDDQFSVERPDGSNFTLKIRSTKLEDSAMYFCASSESTEVRNYGYTFGSGTRLTVV.

This clonotype was seen many times. V is TRBV6-5 and J is TRBJ1-6, with D unresolved. The germline V gene has CDR1 MNHEY and CDR2 SVGAGI. The CDR3 runs 13 residues. V was pared by 2 bases and J by 4 bases, with 3 bases between. The CDR3 bases are TGTGCCAGCAGTTACCGGTATAATTCACCCCTCCACTTT. Its translation: CASSYRYNSPLHF.

This clonotype came up many times. The genes are TRBV5-1 and TRBJ2-3, with D possibly matching TRBD2 (5 bases). The CDR3 totals 15 residues. Germline V gives CDR1 SGHRS, CDR2 YFSETQ. Trimming took 0 bases from V and 6 from J, leaving 14 bases between them. The CDR3 sequence is CASSLAGLQWDTQYF. The CDR3, as DNA: TGCGCCAGCAGCTTGGCTGGACTTCAATGGGATACGCAGTATTTT.

The V and J genes are TRBV4-1 and TRBJ2-5; 7 nucleotides match TRBD1. The CDR3 runs 15 residues. Germline CDR1 reads MGHRA; CDR2 reads YSYEKL. After removal of 4 bases from V and 1 base from J, the junction contained 6 bases not matched to a gene. As DNA, the CDR3 is TGCGCCAGCAGCCCGTTTAGGGACAGCCAAGAGACCCAGTACTTC. Encoded protein: CASSPFRDSQETQYF.

This clonotype occurred once. J is TRBJ2-3 and V is TRBV9; 7 bases are a match to TRBD1. CDR1 is SGDLS and CDR2 is YYNGEE in the germline V gene. V lost 0 bases to trimming and J lost 4 bases; unmatched junction nucleotides: 5. This CDR3 is built from 15 residues. In DNA form, the CDR3 reads TGTGCCAGCAGCGTAGTCCCCGGGACAGCAGATACGCAGTATTTT. It translates to CASSVVPGTADTQYF.

This clonotype was detected many times. This chain uses TRBV24-1 with TRBJ2-2; 8 nucleotides agree with TRBD1. CDR1 is KGHDR, CDR2 SFDVKD, per germline. The length of the CDR3 is 16 residues. V shed 6 bases and J 4 bases; nucleotides not matched to a gene: 9. The CDR3 is CATSSRGPPGTGELFF. The CDR3 bases are TGTGCCACCAGTTCCAGGGGGCCACCCGGCACCGGGGAGCTGTTTTTT.

This clonotype showed up many times. This rearrangement joins TRBV28 to TRBJ1-2; D not resolved. Germline lookup yields CDR1 MDHEN and CDR2 SYDVKM. The CDR3 length is 14 residues. The V and J ends lost 2 bases and 4 bases respectively, with 11 bases between them. This CDR3 is CASSLASGLYGYTF. The CDR3 DNA reads as TGTGCCAGCAGTTTAGCATCAGGTCTCTATGGCTACACCTTC.